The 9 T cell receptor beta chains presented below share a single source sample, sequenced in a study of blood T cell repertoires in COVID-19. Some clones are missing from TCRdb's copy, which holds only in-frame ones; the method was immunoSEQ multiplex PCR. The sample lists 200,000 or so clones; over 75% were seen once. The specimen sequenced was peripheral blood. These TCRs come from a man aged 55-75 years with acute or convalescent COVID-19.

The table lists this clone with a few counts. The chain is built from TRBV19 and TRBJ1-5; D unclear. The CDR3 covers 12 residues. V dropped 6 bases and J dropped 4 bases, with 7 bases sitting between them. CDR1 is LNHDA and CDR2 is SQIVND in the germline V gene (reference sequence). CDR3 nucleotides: TGTGCCAGTAGCGACAAGAATCAGCCCCAGCATTTT. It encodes CASSDKNQPQHF.

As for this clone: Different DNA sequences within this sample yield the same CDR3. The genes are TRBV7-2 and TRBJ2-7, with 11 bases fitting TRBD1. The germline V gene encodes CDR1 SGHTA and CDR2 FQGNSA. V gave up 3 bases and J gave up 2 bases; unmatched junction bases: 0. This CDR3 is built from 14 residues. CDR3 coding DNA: TGTGCCAGCAGCTTGGGACAGGGGGCCTACGAGCAGTACTTC. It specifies CASSLGQGAYEQYF.

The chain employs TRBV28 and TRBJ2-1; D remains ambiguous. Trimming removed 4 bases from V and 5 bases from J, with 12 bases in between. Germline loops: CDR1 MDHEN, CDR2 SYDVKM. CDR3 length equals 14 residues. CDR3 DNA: TGTGCCAGCAGTTCCTACCCACCCCACAATGAGCAGTTCTTC. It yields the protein CASSSYPPHNEQFF.

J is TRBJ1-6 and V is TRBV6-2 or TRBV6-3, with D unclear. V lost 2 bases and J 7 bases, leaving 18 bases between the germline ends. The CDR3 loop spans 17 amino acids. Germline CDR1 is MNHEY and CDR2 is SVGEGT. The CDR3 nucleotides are TGTGCCAGCAGTTACCGGGGAGTGTCGTCGGGAAATTCACCCCTCCACTTT. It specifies CASSYRGVSSGNSPLHF.

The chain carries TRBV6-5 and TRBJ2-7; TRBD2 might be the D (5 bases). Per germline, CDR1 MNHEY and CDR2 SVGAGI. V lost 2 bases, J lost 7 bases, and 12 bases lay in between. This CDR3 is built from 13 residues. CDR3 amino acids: CASSYRPGREQYF. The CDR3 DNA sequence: TGTGCCAGCAGTTACCGCCCGGGGAGAGAGCAGTACTTC.

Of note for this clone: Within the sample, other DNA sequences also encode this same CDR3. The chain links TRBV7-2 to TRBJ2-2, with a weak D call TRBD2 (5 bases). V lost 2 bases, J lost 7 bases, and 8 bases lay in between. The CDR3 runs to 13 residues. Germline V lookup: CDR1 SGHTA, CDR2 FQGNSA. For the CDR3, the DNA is TGTGCCAGCAGCTTACGGGGAAGCGGGGAGCTGTTTTTT. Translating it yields CASSLRGSGELFF.

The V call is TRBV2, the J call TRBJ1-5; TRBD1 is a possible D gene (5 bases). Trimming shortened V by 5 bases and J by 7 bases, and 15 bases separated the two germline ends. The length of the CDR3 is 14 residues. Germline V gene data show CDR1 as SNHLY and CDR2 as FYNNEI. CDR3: CASSRGEGKQPQHF. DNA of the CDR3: TGTGCCAGCAGTAGAGGGGAGGGGAAGCAGCCCCAGCATTTT. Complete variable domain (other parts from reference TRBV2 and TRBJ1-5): EPEVTQTPSHQVTQMGQEVILRCVPISNHLYFYWYRQILGQKVEFLVSFYNNEISEKSEIFDDQFSVERPDGSNFTLKIRSTKLEDSAMYFCASSRGEGKQPQHFGDGTRLSIL.

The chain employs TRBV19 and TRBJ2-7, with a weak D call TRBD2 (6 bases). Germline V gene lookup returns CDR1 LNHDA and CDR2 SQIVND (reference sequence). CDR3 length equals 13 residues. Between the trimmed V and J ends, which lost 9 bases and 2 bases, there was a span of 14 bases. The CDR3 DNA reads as TGTGCCAGCCAGGGACTTACTCCCTACGAGCAGTACTTC. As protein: CASQGLTPYEQYF. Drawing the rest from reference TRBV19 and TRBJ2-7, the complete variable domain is DGGITQSPKYLFRKEGQNVTLSCEQNLNHDAMYWYRQDPGQGLRLIYYSQIVNDFQKGDIAEGYSVSREKKESFPLTVTSAQKNPTAFYLCASQGLTPYEQYFGPGTRLTVT.

The CDR3 DNA reads TGTGCCAGCAGCTGGGGGACAGTCGGCGGGGAGCTGTTTTTT. Residues: CASSWGTVGGELFF. The chain recombines TRBV2 with TRBJ2-2, with 7 bases matching TRBD1. CDR3 size: 14 residues. V was pared by 6 bases and J by 7 bases, with 8 bases of the junction left unmatched. CDR1 is SNHLY, CDR2 FYNNEI, per germline.